The text below deals with one T cell receptor (beta chain). Its target is not known. Some clones are missing from TCRdb's copy, which holds only in-frame ones; the method was immunoSEQ multiplex PCR. Among roughly 30,000 clones listed, less than 85% were seen once. The V segment lost 3 bases and the J segment 2 bases; nucleotides outside the gene matches: 6. This CDR3 comprises 15 residues. Germline V gene data show CDR1 as MGHRA and CDR2 as YSYEKL. The data originate from a study of PD-1 blockade in classical Hodgkin lymphoma. Points from the study as a whole: At C4D1, TCR diversity had climbed significantly for CD4+ cells, though not for CD8+ cells. Exclusion removed patients who began nivolumab under 1 year after ASCT. Prior to therapy, complete responders displayed diversity much like that of newly diagnosed patients.

Indicated time point: cycle 4 day 1 (C4D1), after around six weeks of nivolumab. Exposure to brentuximab vedotin varied, and each patient had relapsed following autologous stem cell transplantation. Thawed PBMCs yielded CD4+ T cells through magnetic negative selection. This TCR came from a human donor with classical Hodgkin lymphoma. This chain connects TRBV4-1 to TRBJ2-5, with 7 bases lining up with TRBD1. This sample comprised CD4+ T cells from blood, obtained before the fourth cycle of nivolumab. The CDR3 protein is CASSHSPGQQETQYF. The CDR3, as DNA: TGCGCCAGCAGCCATAGCCCGGGACAGCAAGAGACCCAGTACTTC.